Listed here are 32 T cell receptor beta chains from one sample, sequenced in a study of T cell responses to AZD1222 COVID-19 vaccine. This table comes from immunoSEQ multiplex PCR, and its TCRdb copy is limited to in-frame clones, with some not included. This table holds fewer than 150,000 clones, 86% found once. The source was peripheral blood, collected on day 0 of AZD1222 vaccination. These receptors were obtained from an adult in good health.

The J gene is TRBJ2-7, the V gene TRBV7-8, with D possibly being TRBD2 (6 bases). In germline, CDR1 is SGHVS, CDR2 FQNEAQ. CDR3 length: 14 residues. V was trimmed by 1 base and J by 7 bases, leaving 14 bases between them. This CDR3 reads CASSLVPSGGEQYF. CDR3 in DNA: TGTGCCAGCAGCTTAGTCCCATCTGGGGGGGAGCAGTACTTC.

CDR3 bases: TGTGCCAGCTCACCCCCATCTAAGATTATGAACACTGAAGCTTTCTTT. Translation gives CASSPPSKIMNTEAFF. The chain employs TRBV18 and TRBJ1-1; D unresolved. Germline V gives CDR1 KGHSH, CDR2 LQKENI. CDR3 length equals 16 residues. Trimming removed 3 bases from V and 0 bases from J, with 14 bases in between.

The chain has TRBV4-1 and TRBJ1-2; 7 nucleotides line up with TRBD1. Germline lookup yields CDR1 MGHRA and CDR2 YSYEKL. The CDR3 extends over 16 amino acids. Trimming took 1 base from V and 5 from J; bases not matched to a gene: 10. CDR3 coding DNA: TGCGCCAGCAGCCAAGGGAACAGGGGTATCACTTATGGCTACACCTTC. Protein product: CASSQGNRGITYGYTF.

The CDR3 spells CASSRPGGVDGYTF. DNA of the CDR3: TGTGCCAGCAGCCGGCCAGGGGGGGTGGATGGCTACACCTTC. The chain links TRBV27 to TRBJ1-2; 7 nucleotides align to TRBD1. The CDR3 is 14 residues long. The germline V gene encodes CDR1 MNHEY and CDR2 SMNVEV (reference sequence). V dropped 6 bases and J dropped 6; count of bases not matched to a gene: 10.

The chain employs TRBV29-1 and TRBJ1-1; the D is unclear. The CDR3 loop spans 15 amino acids. Germline CDR1 is SQVTM and CDR2 is ANQGSEA. The ends were cut back, 6 bases at V and 1 base at J, with 18 bases in the middle. The CDR3 sequence is CSVIAPGSWNTEAFF. CDR3 DNA: TGCAGCGTGATAGCCCCCGGCTCTTGGAACACTGAAGCTTTCTTT.

V gene TRBV7-9 combines with J gene TRBJ1-2; TRBD1 matches 12 bases. The germline V gene encodes CDR1 SEHNR and CDR2 FQNEAQ (reference sequence). This CDR3 comprises 13 residues. J gave up 8 bases and V 5 bases, and 3 bases lay outside the gene matches. This CDR3 reads CASSPGQGAGYTF. In DNA form, the CDR3 reads TGTGCCAGCAGCCCGGGACAGGGGGCGGGCTACACCTTC.

The gene calls are TRBV3-1 (or the pseudogene TRBV3-2) and TRBJ1-6; D possibly corresponds to TRBD1 (5 bases). The CDR3 runs 20 residues. Trimming cost V 0 bases and J 4 bases, with 22 bases left between them. Germline CDR1 LGHDT, CDR2 YNNKEL (reference sequence). The CDR3 nucleotides read TGTGCCAGCAGCCAAGATAGGGGACCCTTAGTCGGATCGTATAATTCACCCCTCCACTTT. Amino acids: CASSQDRGPLVGSYNSPLHF.

This chain joins TRBV28 and TRBJ2-7; 8 bases line up with TRBD1. V was clipped by 9 bases and J by 2 bases; unmatched bases: 6. Germline V CDR1 and CDR2: MDHEN, SYDVKM. The CDR3 spans 13 residues. DNA for the CDR3: TGTGCCAGTATACCGGGACAGGCCTACGAGCAGTACTTC. Translated: CASIPGQAYEQYF.

J is TRBJ1-1 and V is TRBV6-6; no reliable D call. Germline CDR1 reads MNHNY; CDR2 reads SVGAGI (reference sequence). V dropped 2 bases and J dropped 3 bases, with 10 bases sitting between them. This CDR3 is 14 amino acids long. CDR3 DNA: TGTGCCAGCAGTTACGGGGTGAGGGACACTGAAGCTTTCTTT. Amino acid sequence: CASSYGVRDTEAFF.

Only one count was recorded for this clone. The rearrangement uses TRBV19 and TRBJ1-2; 8 bases match TRBD1. V shed 4 bases, J shed 4 bases, and the junction held 20 bases outside the gene matches. CDR1 and CDR2 (germline): LNHDA, SQIVND (reference sequence). This CDR3 has 19 residues. This chain's CDR3 is CASSTPPGQGALEGYGYTF. The CDR3 DNA is TGTGCCAGTAGTACCCCCCCGGGGCAGGGGGCGCTTGAGGGCTATGGCTACACCTTC. Using reference TRBV19 and TRBJ1-2 for the parts outside the CDR3, the full variable domain is DGGITQSPKYLFRKEGQNVTLSCEQNLNHDAMYWYRQDPGQGLRLIYYSQIVNDFQKGDIAEGYSVSREKKESFPLTVTSAQKNPTAFYLCASSTPPGQGALEGYGYTFGSGTRLTVV.

V usage is TRBV4-1 and J usage is TRBJ1-3, with D unclear. V was trimmed by 0 bases and J by 3 bases, leaving 9 bases between them. Germline V gene lookup returns CDR1 MGHRA and CDR2 YSYEKL. This CDR3 region has 15 residues. This CDR3 reads CASSQEKQNGNTIYF. The CDR3 DNA sequence: TGCGCCAGCAGCCAAGAAAAGCAGAATGGAAACACCATATATTTT.

This clone showed up just once. V and J are TRBV11-2 and TRBJ1-4; TRBD1 agrees at 12 bases. Unmatched junction bases numbered 8, after V lost 5 bases and J lost 4 bases. Per the germline V gene, CDR1 is SGHAT and CDR2 is FQNNGV. The CDR3 consists of 17 residues. CDR3 sequence reads: CASSRGQGAFRNEKLFF. The DNA of the CDR3 is TGTGCCAGCAGCCGGGGACAGGGGGCGTTTCGTAATGAAAAACTGTTTTTT. Full variable domain (outside the CDR3, taken from reference TRBV11-2 and TRBJ1-4): EAGVAQSPRYKIIEKRQSVAFWCNPISGHATLYWYQQILGQGPKLLIQFQNNGVVDDSQLPKDRFSAERLKGVDSTLKIQPAKLEDSAVYLCASSRGQGAFRNEKLFFGSGTQLSVL.

This clone has just a few counts. The rearrangement uses TRBV7-8 and TRBJ2-3; the match to TRBD2 covers 8 bases. Germline trimming cut 10 bases from V and 3 bases from J; bases unmatched to any gene: 12. CDR1 and CDR2 (germline): SGHVS, FQNEAQ. The CDR3 length is 15 residues. The CDR3 loop is CATSWGGGRTDTQYF. CDR3 sequence (DNA): TGTGCCACCTCGTGGGGCGGGGGGCGTACAGATACGCAGTATTTT.

This CDR3 is CASSPSAGNYGYTF. The CDR3 DNA reads as TGTGCCAGCTCACCAAGCGCAGGGAACTATGGCTACACCTTC. The chain joins TRBV18 to TRBJ1-2; possibly TRBD1 for D (5 bases). V was shortened by 2 bases and J by 2 bases, with 9 bases between the two germline ends. This CDR3 is 14 amino acids long. Germline assignment: CDR1 KGHSH and CDR2 LQKENI. Filled out from reference TRBV18 and TRBJ1-2, the complete variable domain reads NAGVMQNPRHLVRRRGQEARLRCSPMKGHSHVYWYRQLPEEGLKFMVYLQKENIIDESGMPKERFSAEFPKEGPSILRIQQVVRGDSAAYFCASSPSAGNYGYTFGSGTRLTVV.

The chain combines TRBV29-1 with TRBJ2-6, with 7 bases matching TRBD1. The CDR3 has 15 amino acids. V lost 7 bases, J lost 0 bases, and 6 bases stayed unmatched. The germline V gene encodes CDR1 SQVTM and CDR2 ANQGSEA. The CDR3 loop reads CSALQGNSGANVLTF. DNA for the CDR3: TGCAGCGCGCTACAGGGGAACTCTGGGGCCAACGTCCTGACTTTC.

The genes are TRBV30 and TRBJ1-1; perhaps TRBD1 as D (5 bases). V gave up 4 bases and J gave up 1 base, with 16 bases separating them. In germline, CDR1 is GTSNPN, CDR2 SVGIG (reference sequence). This CDR3 region has 15 residues. The CDR3 loop reads CAWTFKGRTNTEAFF. As DNA, the CDR3 is TGTGCCTGGACCTTCAAGGGGCGGACGAACACTGAAGCTTTCTTT.

The chain links TRBV19 to TRBJ2-2; D call uncertain. The CDR3 has 15 residues. V lost 4 bases, J lost 0 bases, and 9 bases lay in between. Germline CDR1 and CDR2: LNHDA and SQIVND (reference sequence). The CDR3 loop is CASSTSHSNTGELFF. Here the CDR3 DNA reads TGTGCCAGTAGTACTTCTCACTCGAACACCGGGGAGCTGTTTTTT.

The chain employs TRBV30 and TRBJ2-3; the match to TRBD1 covers 10 bases. Germline V gene sequence: CDR1 GTSNPN, CDR2 SVGIG (reference sequence). Unmatched junction bases numbered 1, after V lost 1 base and J lost 3 bases. The CDR3 is 14 residues long. CDR3 protein: CAWSGTGGTDTQYF. As DNA, the CDR3 is TGTGCCTGGAGTGGGACAGGGGGGACAGATACGCAGTATTTT.

CDR3 nucleotides: TGTGCCTGGAGCACGGACTCCGGCGAGCAGTACTTC. Translated, it gives CAWSTDSGEQYF. This chain connects TRBV30 to TRBJ2-7; D is perhaps TRBD2 (5 bases). The CDR3 totals 12 residues. The germline V and J ends were trimmed by 3 bases and 6 bases, with 12 bases remaining between them. The germline CDR1 and CDR2 sequences are GTSNPN and SVGIG (reference sequence).

The rearrangement links TRBV5-1 to TRBJ1-1; a weak D match, TRBD1 (5 bases). Trimming took 3 bases from V and 4 from J, leaving 16 bases between them. Germline V gives CDR1 SGHRS, CDR2 YFSETQ. This CDR3 is 15 amino acids long. The CDR3 is CASSSYRLGGTEAFF. The CDR3 nucleotides read TGCGCCAGCAGCTCATACCGCTTGGGGGGCACTGAAGCTTTCTTT.

The chain is built from TRBV11-1 and TRBJ1-4; the D gene is possibly TRBD1 (6 bases). This CDR3 has 15 amino acids. Trimming stripped 3 bases from V and 7 bases from J, with 15 bases between. Germline CDR1 SGHAT, CDR2 FQDESV (reference sequence). In nucleotides, the CDR3 is TGTGCCAGCAGCTTGGAGGGGGGAGTCGGTGAAAAACTGTTTTTT. Protein sequence: CASSLEGGVGEKLFF.

This chain links TRBV6-2 or TRBV6-3 with TRBJ2-7; TRBD2 matches at 13 bases. The CDR3 has 19 residues. V gave up 2 bases and J gave up 0 bases; unmatched junction bases: 10. CDR1 MNHEY and CDR2 SVGEGT come from the germline V gene. CDR3 in DNA: TGTGCCAGCAGTTACCCCGGTCCCGGGACTAGCGGGGTCTCCTACGAGCAGTACTTC. Its translation is CASSYPGPGTSGVSYEQYF.

J is TRBJ2-1 and V is TRBV7-9, with D perhaps matching TRBD2 (6 bases). The CDR3 consists of 15 residues. Trimming took 5 bases from V and 3 from J, leaving 14 bases between them. Per the germline V gene, CDR1 is SEHNR and CDR2 is FQNEAQ (reference sequence). The CDR3 is CASSRDSRGYNEQFF. CDR3 DNA: TGTGCCAGCAGCCGGGACTCCCGCGGCTACAATGAGCAGTTCTTC.

The J gene is TRBJ2-1, the V gene TRBV6-5, with D hard to call. Germline V gene data show CDR1 as MNHEY and CDR2 as SVGAGI. The CDR3 is made up of 15 amino acids. V was shortened by 4 bases and J by 0 bases, with 10 bases between the two germline ends. The CDR3 protein is CASSFRTFSYNEQFF. CDR3 DNA: TGTGCCAGCAGTTTTCGGACCTTCTCCTACAATGAGCAGTTCTTC.

The chain links TRBV28 to TRBJ1-1; TRBD1 might be the D (6 bases). This CDR3 region has 15 residues. Germline-derived CDR1 and CDR2 are MDHEN and SYDVKM. V was trimmed by 6 bases and J by 1 base, leaving 15 bases between them. CDR3 loop: CASSLWGGRNTEAFF. The CDR3 DNA follows: TGTGCCAGCAGCCTATGGGGGGGCAGGAACACTGAAGCTTTCTTT.

The gene calls are TRBV19 and TRBJ2-3; 7 bases are shared with TRBD2. Germline assignment: CDR1 LNHDA and CDR2 SQIVND (reference sequence). Losses at the gene ends were 5 bases for V and 3 bases for J; bases not matched to a gene: 11. The CDR3 length is 16 residues. CDR3 in DNA: TGTGCCAGTAGTTCCCCCTCGGTGCGGGGGACAGATACGCAGTATTTT. The encoded protein is CASSSPSVRGTDTQYF.

J is TRBJ2-1 and V is TRBV15; possible D gene TRBD2, 6 bases. CDR3 length equals 12 residues. Trimming cost V 5 bases and J 16 bases, with 18 bases left between them. CDR1 LNHNV and CDR2 YYDKDF come from the germline V gene (reference sequence). The CDR3 DNA reads as TGTGCCACCAGCGCCTCGGGGGTGACTCTTTTCTTC. Translating gives CATSASGVTLFF.

J is TRBJ2-7 and V is TRBV28; 11 positions agree with TRBD1. Germline V gene sequence: CDR1 MDHEN, CDR2 SYDVKM. The CDR3 runs 14 residues. Trimming removed 6 bases from V and 3 bases from J; junction bases left unmatched: 4. CDR3 in amino acids: CASRSGTGGYEQYF. CDR3 bases: TGTGCCAGCAGGTCAGGGACAGGGGGCTACGAGCAGTACTTC.

V is TRBV4-1 and J is TRBJ1-5; possible D gene TRBD1, 5 bases. Germline CDR1 MGHRA, CDR2 YSYEKL. V was pared by 0 bases and J by 7 bases, with 19 bases between. This CDR3 region has 17 residues. The CDR3: CASSQEGAGSGAQPQHF. The CDR3 nucleotides are TGCGCCAGCAGCCAAGAAGGGGCCGGGAGTGGTGCGCAGCCCCAGCATTTT.

The chain recombines TRBV28 with TRBJ1-3; D remains unclear. CDR1 MDHEN and CDR2 SYDVKM come from the germline V gene. The CDR3 totals 15 residues. The V and J ends lost 1 base and 9 bases respectively, with 16 bases between them. CDR3 protein: CASSLSPGLVGTIYF. CDR3 sequence (DNA): TGTGCCAGCAGTTTATCCCCGGGCCTCGTGGGCACCATATATTTT.

This clone was counted only a few times. The chain is built from TRBV5-8 and TRBJ1-2, with TRBD1 matching 9 bases. From germline, CDR1 is SGHTS and CDR2 YDEGEE. This CDR3 has 16 residues. V shed 1 base and J 2 bases; nucleotides not matched to a gene: 6. CDR3 DNA sequence: TGTGCCAGCAGCTTGCCCGGGACAGGGCGAAACTATGGCTACACCTTC. Translated: CASSLPGTGRNYGYTF.

V usage is TRBV5-4 and J usage is TRBJ2-7, with 7 bases lining up with TRBD2. The CDR3 runs to 15 residues. CDR1 is SGHNT, CDR2 YYREEE, per germline (reference sequence). Trimming removed 4 bases from V and 4 bases from J; junction bases left unmatched: 11. Here the CDR3 reads CASSPQGGGAYEQYF. The CDR3 region has the DNA TGTGCCAGCAGCCCCCAGGGCGGGGGAGCGTACGAGCAGTACTTC.